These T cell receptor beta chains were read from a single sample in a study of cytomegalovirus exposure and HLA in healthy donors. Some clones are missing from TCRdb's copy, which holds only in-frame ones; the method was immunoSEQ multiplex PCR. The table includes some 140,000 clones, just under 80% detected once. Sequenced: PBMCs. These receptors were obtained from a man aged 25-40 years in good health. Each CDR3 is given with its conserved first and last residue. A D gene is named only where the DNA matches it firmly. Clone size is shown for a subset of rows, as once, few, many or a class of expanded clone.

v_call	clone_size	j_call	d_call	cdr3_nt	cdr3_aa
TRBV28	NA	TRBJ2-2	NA	TGTGCCAGCAGTTTCCGGGACCCGGGGGCCGGGGAGCTGTTTTTT	CASSFRDPGAGELFF
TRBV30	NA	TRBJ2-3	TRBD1	TGTGCCTGGAGTCCCCACAAGATGGTTACAGGGGGCGGTCTGGAGTATTTT	CAWSPHKMVTGGGLEYF
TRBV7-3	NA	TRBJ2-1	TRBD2	TGTGCCAGCAGCTTAAGAGGCGGGGGGACCAACAATGAGCAGTTCTTC	CASSLRGGGTNNEQFF
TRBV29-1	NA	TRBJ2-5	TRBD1	TGCAGCGTTTCGGGACAGGGGGCGAGGGTCCAAGAGACCCAGTACTTC	CSVSGQGARVQETQYF
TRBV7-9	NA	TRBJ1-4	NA	TGTGCCAGCAGTCGTCGGGGGACTAATGAAAAACTGTTTTTT	CASSRRGTNEKLFF
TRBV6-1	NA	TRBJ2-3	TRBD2	TGTGCCAGCACAAAGTTAGCGGGAGTGCCAGATACGCAGTATTTT	CASTKLAGVPDTQYF
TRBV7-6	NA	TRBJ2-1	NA	TGTGCCAGCAGCCCCTCCCGTGAGCGGAATGAGCAGTTCTTC	CASSPSRERNEQFF
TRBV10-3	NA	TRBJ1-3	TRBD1	TGTGCCATCAGTGAAAGGGACGGGACAGACTCTGGAAACACCATATATTTT	CAISERDGTDSGNTIYF
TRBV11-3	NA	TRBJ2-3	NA	TGTGCCAGCAGCTTAGAAGGGGAAAATACGCAGTATTTT	CASSLEGENTQYF
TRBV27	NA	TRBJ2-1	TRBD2	TGTGCCAGCAGCTCCGATAGCGGGTATGGATCCTCCGAGCAGTTCTTC	CASSSDSGYGSSEQFF
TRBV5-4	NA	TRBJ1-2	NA	TGTGCCAGCAGCCAATCACTCGGGGGGGCCCCAGGGTATGGCTACACCTTC	CASSQSLGGAPGYGYTF
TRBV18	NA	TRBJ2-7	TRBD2	TGTGCCAGCTCCCCAACCCGAAGCGGGAGTCTGAACGAGCAGTACTTC	CASSPTRSGSLNEQYF
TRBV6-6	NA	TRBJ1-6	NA	TGTGCCAGCAGATCACAGGGTTTCGAGAATAATTCACCCCTCCACTTT	CASRSQGFENNSPLHF
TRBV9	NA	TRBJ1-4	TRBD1	TGTGCCAGCAGCGCCGGACAGGGCGGTGGAAAACTGTTTTTT	CASSAGQGGGKLFF
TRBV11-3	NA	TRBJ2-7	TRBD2	TGTGCCAGCAGCTTAAGGGGACTAGCGGGATACGAGCAGTACTTC	CASSLRGLAGYEQYF
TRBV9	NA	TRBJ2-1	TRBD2	TGTGCCAGCAGCGTAGAGTGGGGGGGGATGGGTGAACAGTTCTTC	CASSVEWGGMGEQFF
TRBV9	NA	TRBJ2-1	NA	TGTGCCAGCAGCGTCAGGACTGCCTTGAGGAATGAGCAGTTCTTC	CASSVRTALRNEQFF
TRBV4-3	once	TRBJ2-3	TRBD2	TGCGCCAGCAGCCAAGATCTAGCGGGAGTCTTCGCTAGGGGCACAGATACGCAGTATTTT	CASSQDLAGVFARGTDTQYF
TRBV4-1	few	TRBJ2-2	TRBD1	TGCGCCAGCAGCCCGCGGACAGGGGCTTTCGGGGAGCTGTTTTTT	CASSPRTGAFGELFF